Given below is one T cell receptor beta chain in context. Antigen unknown. The table came from immunoSEQ multiplex PCR; TCRdb's copy has only in-frame clones and leaves some out. This table has approximately 700,000 clones, roughly 72% appearing once. This specimen comes from a study of shared clonotypes between healthy human individuals. Study-wide background: CD4 naive and memory got three plates each, CD8 naive two, CD8 memory one. Study-wide points: Some clonotypes were shared by all four sorted-subset donors, while others were not shared. The non-shared ones had lower generation probabilities than the shared ones.

The CDR3 contains 15 residues. Germline-derived CDR1 and CDR2 are MNHEY and SMNVEV (reference sequence). After removal of 7 bases from V and 7 bases from J, the junction contained 15 bases not matched to a gene. Source material: memory CD4+ T cells sorted from blood. Subset denoted: CD45RA-negative fraction. The clonotype originates from a woman aged 25 to 39 in good health. The J gene is TRBJ2-7, the V gene TRBV27; 8 bases are shared with TRBD2. The CDR3: CASKVSGVDGGEQYF. The CDR3, as DNA: TGTGCCAGCAAAGTTAGCGGGGTGGATGGAGGGGAGCAGTACTTC.